The T cell receptor (beta chain) described here comes from a study of molecular identifiers for immune sequencing clone quantification. General study findings and limits: A single cell's spiked Jurkat TCR RNA was reportedly detectable among fewer than 1.1 million naive cells.

Using its own MiXCR run on the PCR reads, TCRdb lists one record per CDR3 protein. Here the sample spans 400,000 to 600,000 distinct CDR3 sequences, 25% being singletons. This CDR3 has 13 residues. CDR1 is LNHDA and CDR2 is SQIVND in the germline V gene (reference sequence). Losses at the gene ends were 7 bases for V and 5 bases for J; bases not matched to a gene: 7. This clonotype has a handful of counts. Its antigen remains unknown. What was sequenced was naive CD8+ T cells from blood, with Jurkat cell RNA spiked in. The subset is: FACS-sorted CD8+CD4-CCR7+CD45RA+ naive T cells. This chain connects TRBV19 to TRBJ2-5; 7 nucleotides agree with TRBD1. The source of this sequence is a human donor in good health. Some libraries in this study had Jurkat cell RNA spiked in. The CDR3 DNA reads as TGTGCCAGTACTAAGACAGGGATGGAGACCCAGTACTTC. This gives the protein CASTKTGMETQYF.